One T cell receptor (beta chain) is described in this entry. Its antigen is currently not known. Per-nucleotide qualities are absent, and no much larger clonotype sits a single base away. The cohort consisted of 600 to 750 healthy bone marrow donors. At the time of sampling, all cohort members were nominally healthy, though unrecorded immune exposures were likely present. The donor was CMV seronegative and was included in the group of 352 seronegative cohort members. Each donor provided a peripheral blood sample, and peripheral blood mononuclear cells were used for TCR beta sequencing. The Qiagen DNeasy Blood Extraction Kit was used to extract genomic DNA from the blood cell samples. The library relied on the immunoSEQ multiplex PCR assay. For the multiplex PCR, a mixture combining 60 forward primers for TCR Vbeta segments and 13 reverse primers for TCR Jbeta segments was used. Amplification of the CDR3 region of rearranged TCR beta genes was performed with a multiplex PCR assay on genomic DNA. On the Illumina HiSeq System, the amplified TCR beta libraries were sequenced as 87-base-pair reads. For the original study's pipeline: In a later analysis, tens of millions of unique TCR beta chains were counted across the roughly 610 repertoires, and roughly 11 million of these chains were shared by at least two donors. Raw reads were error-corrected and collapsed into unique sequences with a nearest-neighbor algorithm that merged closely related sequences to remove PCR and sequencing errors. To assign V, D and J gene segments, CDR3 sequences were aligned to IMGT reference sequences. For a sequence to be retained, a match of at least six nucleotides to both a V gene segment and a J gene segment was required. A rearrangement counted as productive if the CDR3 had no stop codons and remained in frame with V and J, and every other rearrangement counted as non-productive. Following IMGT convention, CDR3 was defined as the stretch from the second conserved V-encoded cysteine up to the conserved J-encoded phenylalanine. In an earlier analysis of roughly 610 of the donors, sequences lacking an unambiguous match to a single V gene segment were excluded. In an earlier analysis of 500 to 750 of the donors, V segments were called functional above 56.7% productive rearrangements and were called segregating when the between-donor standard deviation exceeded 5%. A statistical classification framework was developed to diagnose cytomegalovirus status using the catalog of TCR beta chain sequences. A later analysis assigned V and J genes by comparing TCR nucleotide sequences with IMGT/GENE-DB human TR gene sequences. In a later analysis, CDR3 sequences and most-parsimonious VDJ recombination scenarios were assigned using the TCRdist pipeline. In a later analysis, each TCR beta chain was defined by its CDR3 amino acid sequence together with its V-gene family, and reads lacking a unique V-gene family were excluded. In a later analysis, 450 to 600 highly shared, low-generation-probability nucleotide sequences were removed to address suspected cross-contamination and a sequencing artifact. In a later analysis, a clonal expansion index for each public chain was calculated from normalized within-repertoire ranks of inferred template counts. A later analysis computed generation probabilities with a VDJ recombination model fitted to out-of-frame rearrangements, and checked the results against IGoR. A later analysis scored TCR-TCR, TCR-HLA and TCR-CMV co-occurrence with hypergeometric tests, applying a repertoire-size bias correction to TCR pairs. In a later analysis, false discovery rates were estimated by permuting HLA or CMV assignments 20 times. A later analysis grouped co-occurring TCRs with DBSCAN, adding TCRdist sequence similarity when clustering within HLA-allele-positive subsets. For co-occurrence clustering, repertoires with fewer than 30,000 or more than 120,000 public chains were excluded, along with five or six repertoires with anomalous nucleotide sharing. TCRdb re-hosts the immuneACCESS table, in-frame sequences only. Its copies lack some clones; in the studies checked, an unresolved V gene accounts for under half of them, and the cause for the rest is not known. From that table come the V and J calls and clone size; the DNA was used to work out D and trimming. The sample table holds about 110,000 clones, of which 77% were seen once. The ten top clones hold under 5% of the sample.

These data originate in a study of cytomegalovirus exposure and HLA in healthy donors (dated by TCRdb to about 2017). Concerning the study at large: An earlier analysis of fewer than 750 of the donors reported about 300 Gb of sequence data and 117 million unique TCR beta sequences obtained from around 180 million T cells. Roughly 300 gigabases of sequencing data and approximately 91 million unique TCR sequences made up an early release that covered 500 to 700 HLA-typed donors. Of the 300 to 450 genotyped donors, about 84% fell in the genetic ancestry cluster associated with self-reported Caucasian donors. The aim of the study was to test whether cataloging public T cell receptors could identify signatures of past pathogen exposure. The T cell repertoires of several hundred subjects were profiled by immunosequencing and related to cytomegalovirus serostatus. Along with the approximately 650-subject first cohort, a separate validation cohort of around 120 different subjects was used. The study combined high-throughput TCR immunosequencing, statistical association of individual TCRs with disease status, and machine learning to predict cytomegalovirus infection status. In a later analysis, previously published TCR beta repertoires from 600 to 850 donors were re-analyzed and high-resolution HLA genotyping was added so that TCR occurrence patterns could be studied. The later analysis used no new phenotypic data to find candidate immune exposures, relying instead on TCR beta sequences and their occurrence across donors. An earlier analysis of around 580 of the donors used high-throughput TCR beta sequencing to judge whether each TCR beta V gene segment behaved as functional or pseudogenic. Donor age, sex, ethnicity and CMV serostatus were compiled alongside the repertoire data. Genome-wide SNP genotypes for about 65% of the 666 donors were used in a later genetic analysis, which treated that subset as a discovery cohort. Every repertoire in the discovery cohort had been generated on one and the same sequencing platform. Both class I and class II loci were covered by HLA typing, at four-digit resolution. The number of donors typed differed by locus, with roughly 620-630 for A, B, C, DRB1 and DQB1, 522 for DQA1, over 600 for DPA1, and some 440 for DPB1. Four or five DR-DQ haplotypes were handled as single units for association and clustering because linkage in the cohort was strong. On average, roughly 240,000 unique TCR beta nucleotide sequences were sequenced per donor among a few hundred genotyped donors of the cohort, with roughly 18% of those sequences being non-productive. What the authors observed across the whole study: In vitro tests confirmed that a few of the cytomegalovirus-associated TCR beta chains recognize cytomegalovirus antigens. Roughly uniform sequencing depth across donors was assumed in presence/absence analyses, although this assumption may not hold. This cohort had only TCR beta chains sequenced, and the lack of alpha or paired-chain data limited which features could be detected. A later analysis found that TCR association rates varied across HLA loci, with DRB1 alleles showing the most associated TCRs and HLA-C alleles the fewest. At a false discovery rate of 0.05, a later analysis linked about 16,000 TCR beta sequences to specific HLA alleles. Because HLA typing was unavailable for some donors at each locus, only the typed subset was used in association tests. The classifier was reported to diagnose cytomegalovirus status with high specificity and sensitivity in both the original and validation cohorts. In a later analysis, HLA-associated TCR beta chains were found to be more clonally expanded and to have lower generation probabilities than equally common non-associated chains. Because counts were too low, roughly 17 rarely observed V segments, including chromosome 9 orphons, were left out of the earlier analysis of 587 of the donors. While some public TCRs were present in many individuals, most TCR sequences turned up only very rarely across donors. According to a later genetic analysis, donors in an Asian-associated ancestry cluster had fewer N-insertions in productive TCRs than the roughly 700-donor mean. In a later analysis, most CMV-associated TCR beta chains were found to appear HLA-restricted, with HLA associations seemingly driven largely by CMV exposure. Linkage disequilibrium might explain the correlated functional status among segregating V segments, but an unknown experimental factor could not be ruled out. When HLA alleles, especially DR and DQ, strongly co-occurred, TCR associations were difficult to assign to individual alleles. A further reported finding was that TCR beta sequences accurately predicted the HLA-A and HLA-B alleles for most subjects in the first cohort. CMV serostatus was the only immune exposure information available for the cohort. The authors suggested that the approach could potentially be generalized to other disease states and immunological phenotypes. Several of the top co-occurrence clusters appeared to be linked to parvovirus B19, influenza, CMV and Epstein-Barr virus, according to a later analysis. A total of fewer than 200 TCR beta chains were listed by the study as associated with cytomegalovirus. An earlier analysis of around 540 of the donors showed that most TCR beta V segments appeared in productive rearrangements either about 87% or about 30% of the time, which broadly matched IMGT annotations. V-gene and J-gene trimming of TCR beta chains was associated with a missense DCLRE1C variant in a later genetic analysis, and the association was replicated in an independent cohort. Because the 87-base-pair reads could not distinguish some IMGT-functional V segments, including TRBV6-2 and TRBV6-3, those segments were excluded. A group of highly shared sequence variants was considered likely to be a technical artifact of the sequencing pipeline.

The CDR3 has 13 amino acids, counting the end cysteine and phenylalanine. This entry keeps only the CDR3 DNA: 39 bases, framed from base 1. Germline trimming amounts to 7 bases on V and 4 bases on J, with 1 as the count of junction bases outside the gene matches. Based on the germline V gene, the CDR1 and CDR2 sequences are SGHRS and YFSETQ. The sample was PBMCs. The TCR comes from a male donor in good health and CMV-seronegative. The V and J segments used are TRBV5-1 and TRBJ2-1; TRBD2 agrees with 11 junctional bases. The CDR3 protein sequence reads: CASGTSGYNEQFF. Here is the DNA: TGCGCCAGCGGGACTAGCGGTTACAATGAGCAGTTCTTC.